Below are 23 T cell receptor beta chains sequenced from a single sample in a study of cytomegalovirus exposure and HLA in healthy donors. TCRdb keeps only in-frame clones here, not all; method: immunoSEQ multiplex PCR. The sample has about 160,000 clones, roughly 89% seen once. Sequenced material: PBMCs. Receptors were obtained from a woman aged 18-29 years in good health and CMV-seropositive.

The rearrangement links TRBV2 to TRBJ2-7; tentative D call: TRBD2 (7 bases). V lost 5 bases and J 6 bases, leaving 17 bases between the germline ends. Germline V CDR1 and CDR2: SNHLY, FYNNEI. CDR3 length: 14 amino acids. The DNA of the CDR3 is TGTGCCAGCAGTCCCCCGCGGGGGCGGGCCGAGCAGTACTTC. It is translated as CASSPPRGRAEQYF.

The chain links TRBV19 to TRBJ1-4; 9 positions match TRBD1. The germline V gene encodes CDR1 LNHDA and CDR2 SQIVND (reference sequence). This CDR3 spans 14 amino acids. Unmatched junction bases numbered 11, after V lost 11 bases and J lost 7 bases. CDR3 sequence: CAFNPDRGREKLFF. CDR3 sequence (DNA): TGTGCCTTCAACCCGGACAGGGGTCGTGAAAAACTGTTTTTT.

This chain links TRBV19 with TRBJ1-1, with no clear D. V gave up 1 base and J gave up 4 bases, with 7 bases separating them. This CDR3 is 13 amino acids long. The germline V gene encodes CDR1 LNHDA and CDR2 SQIVND (reference sequence). The CDR3 DNA follows: TGTGCCAGTAGTATAGGAACAGCCACTGAAGCTTTCTTT. Its protein product is CASSIGTATEAFF.

This chain joins TRBV7-2 and TRBJ1-5, with 8 bases fitting TRBD1. Trimming removed 5 bases from V and 5 bases from J; junction bases left unmatched: 11. Germline loops: CDR1 SGHTA, CDR2 FQGNSA. This CDR3 comprises 16 residues. CDR3 region: CASSPRGRGQDQPQHF. Written as DNA, the CDR3 is TGTGCCAGCAGCCCCCGCGGGAGGGGACAGGATCAGCCCCAGCATTTT. The full variable domain, with the rest looked up from reference TRBV7-2 and TRBJ1-5, is GAGVSQSPSNKVTEKGKDVELRCDPISGHTALYWYRQSLGQGLEFLIYFQGNSAPDKSGLPSDRFSAERTGGSVSTLTIQRTQQEDSAVYLCASSPRGRGQDQPQHFGDGTRLSIL.

The J gene is TRBJ1-2, the V gene TRBV6-5; 7 bases are a match to TRBD1. With V trimmed by 6 bases and J by 2 bases, 6 bases remained unmatched. The CDR3 is made up of 14 amino acids. Germline assignment: CDR1 MNHEY and CDR2 SVGAGI. The DNA for the CDR3 is TGTGCCAGCAGCCAGGGACAGAAAAACTATGGCTACACCTTC. This translates into CASSQGQKNYGYTF.

This sequence joins TRBV5-1 and TRBJ2-6; D possibly corresponds to TRBD1 (6 bases). From germline, CDR1 is SGHRS and CDR2 YFSETQ. The CDR3 consists of 16 residues. The germline V and J ends were trimmed by 2 bases and 4 bases, with 13 bases remaining between them. Here the CDR3 DNA reads TGCGCCAGCAGCTTACAGGGTATTACGGGGGCCAACGTCCTGACTTTC. Amino acid sequence: CASSLQGITGANVLTF.

The rearrangement links TRBV6-1 to TRBJ1-4, with TRBD1 matching 9 bases. Germline lookup yields CDR1 MNHNS and CDR2 SASEGT. J gave up 5 bases and V 8 bases, and 9 bases lay outside the gene matches. The CDR3 extends over 15 amino acids. Here the CDR3 DNA reads TGTGCCAGCGCAAGCCCGGACAGGGGAAATGAAAAACTGTTTTTT. Amino acids: CASASPDRGNEKLFF.

DNA for the CDR3: TGTGCCAGCAGCGGAGACAGTTTGAACACTGAAGCTTTCTTT. Residues: CASSGDSLNTEAFF. The rearrangement joins TRBV2 to TRBJ1-1, with D perhaps matching TRBD1 (5 bases). CDR1 is SNHLY, CDR2 FYNNEI, per germline. Between the trimmed V and J ends, which lost 6 bases and 0 bases, there was a span of 11 bases. The CDR3 is 14 amino acids.

The rearrangement links TRBV11-2 to TRBJ2-1; 10 bases are a match to TRBD2. V was pared by 4 bases and J by 4 bases, with 4 bases of the junction left unmatched. Germline lookup yields CDR1 SGHAT and CDR2 FQNNGV. This CDR3 contains 15 residues. CDR3 coding DNA: TGTGCCAGCAGCTACGGACTAGCGGTTTACAATGAGCAGTTCTTC. Amino acid sequence: CASSYGLAVYNEQFF.

The genes are TRBV5-4 and TRBJ1-2; 11 positions match TRBD1. J gave up 0 bases and V 1 base, and 5 bases lay outside the gene matches. The germline V gene has CDR1 SGHNT and CDR2 YYREEE (reference sequence). CDR3 length: 17 amino acids. In DNA, the CDR3 is TGTGCCAGCAGCTTGTTTCCGGGACAGGGGGCTAACTATGGCTACACCTTC. This sequence encodes CASSLFPGQGANYGYTF.

The rearrangement uses TRBV5-8 and TRBJ2-2; D perhaps matches TRBD2 (5 bases). CDR1 is SGHTS and CDR2 is YDEGEE in the germline V gene. CDR3 length: 15 residues. V was trimmed by 0 bases and J by 4 bases, leaving 10 bases between them. Written as DNA, the CDR3 is TGTGCCAGCAGCTTGGTTGGGAGAGGCACCGGGGAGCTGTTTTTT. This translates into CASSLVGRGTGELFF.

The genes are TRBV19 and TRBJ2-3; TRBD1 aligns across 8 bases. V shed 5 bases, J shed 6 bases, and the junction held 16 bases outside the gene matches. CDR1 LNHDA and CDR2 SQIVND come from the germline V gene (reference sequence). The CDR3 covers 17 residues. The CDR3 coding sequence is TGTGCCAGTAGTCCTCCCCTAAGGACAGGGTCTTGGGATACGCAGTATTTT. It yields the protein CASSPPLRTGSWDTQYF. Using reference TRBV19 and TRBJ2-3 for the parts outside the CDR3, the full variable domain is DGGITQSPKYLFRKEGQNVTLSCEQNLNHDAMYWYRQDPGQGLRLIYYSQIVNDFQKGDIAEGYSVSREKKESFPLTVTSAQKNPTAFYLCASSPPLRTGSWDTQYFGPGTRLTVL.

The chain links TRBV30 to TRBJ1-3; D gene ambiguous. The germline gives CDR1 GTSNPN, CDR2 SVGIG (reference sequence). The CDR3 is made up of 15 amino acids. V shed 4 bases and J shed 0 bases, with 13 bases lying between them. Here the CDR3 DNA reads TGTGCCTGGATCCCACTACATCTCTCTGGAAACACCATATATTTT. This encodes CAWIPLHLSGNTIYF. Full variable domain (remainder filled in from reference TRBV30 and TRBJ1-3): SQTIHQWPATLVQPVGSPLSLECTVEGTSNPNLYWYRQAAGRGLQLLFYSVGIGQISSEVPQNLSASRPQDRQFILSSKKLLLSDSGFYLCAWIPLHLSGNTIYFGEGSWLTVV.

The genes are TRBV19 and TRBJ2-7, with TRBD2 identical over 8 bases. Trimming at V came to 6 bases and at J to 3 bases, leaving 7 bases not matched to a gene. The CDR3 covers 14 residues. The germline gives CDR1 LNHDA, CDR2 SQIVND (reference sequence). The CDR3 DNA reads TGTGCCAGTAGCATCCGGGGGGGGATCTACGAGCAGTACTTC. It specifies CASSIRGGIYEQYF.

This clone was detected a few times. This rearrangement joins TRBV6-5 to TRBJ1-1, with 7 bases matching TRBD1. The CDR3 length is 14 residues. Germline CDR1 MNHEY, CDR2 SVGAGI. V shed 5 bases, J shed 4 bases, and the junction held 7 bases outside the gene matches. CDR3 sequence: CASSVRQGGTEAFF. CDR3 bases: TGTGCCAGCAGTGTAAGACAGGGAGGCACTGAAGCTTTCTTT.

The chain carries TRBV4-2 and TRBJ1-4; D uncertain. Germline CDR1 is LGHNA and CDR2 is YNFKEQ. CDR3 length: 15 amino acids. The V and J ends lost 1 base and 8 bases respectively, with 14 bases between them. This CDR3 is CASSQGPAGKEKLFF. The DNA of the CDR3 is TGTGCCAGCAGCCAAGGCCCCGCGGGAAAGGAAAAACTGTTTTTT.

V usage is TRBV27 and J usage is TRBJ2-1, with D perhaps matching TRBD2 (6 bases). V lost 5 bases to trimming and J lost 0 bases, with 14 bases between them. Germline loops: CDR1 MNHEY, CDR2 SMNVEV (reference sequence). The CDR3 has 16 residues. In nucleotides, the CDR3 is TGTGCCAGCAGTCCAGCGGGTCATCTCTCCTACAATGAGCAGTTCTTC. Encoded protein: CASSPAGHLSYNEQFF.

This clone came up once. V is TRBV28 and J is TRBJ1-1; no clear D. Germline V gives CDR1 MDHEN, CDR2 SYDVKM. V was cut by 2 bases and J by 3 bases, with 7 bases left in between. This CDR3 is built from 13 residues. This chain's CDR3 is CASSLTSDTEAFF. In DNA form, the CDR3 reads TGTGCCAGCAGTTTAACGAGTGACACTGAAGCTTTCTTT.

The CDR3 DNA is TGTGCCAGCAAGGGGACAGGGGGCTCCTACGAGCAGTACTTC. Its protein product is CASKGTGGSYEQYF. The chain recombines TRBV2 with TRBJ2-7; 11 bases align to TRBD1. CDR3 size: 14 residues. The germline V gene encodes CDR1 SNHLY and CDR2 FYNNEI. Trimming cost V 7 bases and J 0 bases; bases outside gene matches: 2.

The chain has TRBV10-2 and TRBJ1-4; 7 bases map to TRBD1. The CDR3 extends over 15 amino acids. Trimming removed 3 bases from V and 8 bases from J; junction bases left unmatched: 9. Germline V lookup: CDR1 WSHSY, CDR2 SAAADI. CDR3: CASSEGRGLSEKLFF. The CDR3 DNA follows: TGCGCCAGCAGTGAAGGAAGGGGGCTAAGCGAAAAACTGTTTTTT.

This chain links TRBV9 with TRBJ2-3, with D perhaps TRBD2 (5 bases). This CDR3 contains 14 residues. Germline V CDR1 and CDR2: SGDLS, YYNGEE. V was cut by 4 bases and J by 2 bases, with 11 bases left in between. Here the CDR3 DNA reads TGTGCCAGCAGCACGACGGGGTACACAGATACGCAGTATTTT. Its translation: CASSTTGYTDTQYF.

The chain combines TRBV7-8 with TRBJ2-7; no definite D call. CDR3 length: 15 residues. Germline V CDR1 and CDR2: SGHVS, FQNEAQ. Trimming removed 5 bases from V and 0 bases from J, with 14 bases in between. CDR3 nucleotides: TGTGCCAGCAGCCGACCGGAGAAGAGCTCCTACGAGCAGTACTTC. This sequence encodes CASSRPEKSSYEQYF.

This clone was found a few times. J is TRBJ2-1 and V is TRBV7-3, with D possibly matching TRBD2 (6 bases). CDR3 length equals 15 residues. With 1 base removed from V and 2 bases from J, the gap between germline ends came to 9 bases. Germline lookup yields CDR1 SGHTA and CDR2 FQGTGA. CDR3 loop: CASSLNSGPYNEQFF. The DNA for the CDR3 is TGTGCCAGCAGCTTAAATAGCGGCCCCTACAATGAGCAGTTCTTC.